This TCR beta chain was recovered during a study of T cells in localized non-small cell lung cancer. The CDR3 contains 15 residues. V was trimmed by 6 bases and J by 2 bases, leaving 14 bases between them. Germline assignment: CDR1 LNHDA and CDR2 SQIVND (reference sequence). Profiling relied on immunoSEQ multiplex PCR, and the TCRdb table lists in-frame clones only, not all of them. The data show about 4,500 clones, less than 40% seen once. Sequences were derived from lung tumor tissue, sampled before any cancer treatment. The rearrangement links TRBV19 to TRBJ1-5, with D unclear. The source is an older male donor with stage I lung adenocarcinoma. DNA for the CDR3: TGTGCCAGTAGGGGCACTAGATTTGGCAATCAGCCCCAGCATTTT. The encoded protein is CASRGTRFGNQPQHF.